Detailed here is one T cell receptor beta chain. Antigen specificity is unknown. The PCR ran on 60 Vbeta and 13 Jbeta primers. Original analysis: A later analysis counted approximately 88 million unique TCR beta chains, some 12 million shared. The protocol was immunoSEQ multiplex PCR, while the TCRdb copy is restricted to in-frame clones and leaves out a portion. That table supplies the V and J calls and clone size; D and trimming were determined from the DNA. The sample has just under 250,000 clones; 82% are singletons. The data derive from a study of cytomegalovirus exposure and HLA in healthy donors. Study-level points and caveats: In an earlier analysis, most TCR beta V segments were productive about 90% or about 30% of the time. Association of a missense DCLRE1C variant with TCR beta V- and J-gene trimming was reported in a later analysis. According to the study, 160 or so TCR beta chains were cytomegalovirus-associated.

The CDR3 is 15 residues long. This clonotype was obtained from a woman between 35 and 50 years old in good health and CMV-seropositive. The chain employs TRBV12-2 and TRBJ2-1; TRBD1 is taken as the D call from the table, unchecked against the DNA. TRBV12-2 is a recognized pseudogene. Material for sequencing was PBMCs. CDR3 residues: CASRFGTVSYNEQFF. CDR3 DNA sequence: TGTGCAAGTCGCTTCGGGACAGTATCCTACAATGAGCAGTTCTTC.